The 16 T cell receptor beta chains given below trace back to one sample, sequenced in a study of cytomegalovirus exposure and HLA in healthy donors. Using immunoSEQ multiplex PCR, the repertoire was profiled, and TCRdb retains in-frame clones only, with some absent. Counted here are a few hundred thousand clones, around nine tenths occurring once; the ten biggest clones make up around 0.92%. The sample consisted of PBMCs. Source of these receptors: a woman aged 18-29 years in good health and CMV-seronegative.

The chain has TRBV7-3 and TRBJ1-1; D gene uncertain. The V end lost 1 base, the J end lost 5 bases, and 14 bases lay between the germline ends. The CDR3 runs to 15 residues. Germline assignment: CDR1 SGHTA and CDR2 FQGTGA. CDR3 protein: CASSLMGNGGTEAFF. In DNA, the CDR3 is TGTGCCAGCAGCTTAATGGGAAACGGCGGGACTGAAGCTTTCTTT.

V and J are TRBV4-1 and TRBJ2-7; 9 positions match TRBD2. Per germline, CDR1 MGHRA and CDR2 YSYEKL. With V trimmed by 1 base and J by 7 bases, 11 bases remained unmatched. The CDR3 is 16 residues long. This CDR3 reads CASSQGGGLALSEQYF. As DNA, the CDR3 is TGCGCCAGCAGCCAAGGTGGGGGACTAGCTCTTTCGGAGCAGTACTTC.

The chain joins TRBV15 to TRBJ2-7; D is unclear. The germline CDR1 and CDR2 sequences are LNHNV and YYDKDF (reference sequence). The CDR3 is 13 residues long. Trimming shortened V by 1 base and J by 6 bases, and 10 bases separated the two germline ends. The CDR3 loop reads CATSRVAGSEQYF. In DNA form, the CDR3 reads TGTGCCACCAGCAGAGTCGCCGGGTCCGAGCAGTACTTC. Full variable domain (remainder filled in from reference TRBV15 and TRBJ2-7): DAMVIQNPRYQVTQFGKPVTLSCSQTLNHNVMYWYQQKSSQAPKLLFHYYDKDFNNEADTPDNFQSRRPNTSFCFLDIRSPGLGDTAMYLCATSRVAGSEQYFGPGTRLTVT.

This chain uses TRBV25-1 with TRBJ2-1; 8 bases fit TRBD2. V was clipped by 8 bases and J by 2 bases; unmatched bases: 5. Germline V gives CDR1 MGHDK, CDR2 SYGVNS. The CDR3 runs 14 residues. CDR3 sequence reads: CASGSGATYNEQFF. The CDR3 DNA is TGTGCCAGCGGTAGCGGGGCCACCTACAATGAGCAGTTCTTC. Filled out from reference TRBV25-1 and TRBJ2-1, the complete variable domain reads EADIYQTPRYLVIGTGKKITLECSQTMGHDKMYWYQQDPGMELHLIHYSYGVNSTEKGDLSSESTVSRIRTEHFPLTLESARPSHTSQYLCASGSGATYNEQFFGPGTRLTVL.

The chain carries TRBV9 and TRBJ2-7, with 10 bases matching TRBD1. The CDR3 runs to 16 residues. Trimming removed 0 bases from V and 2 bases from J; junction bases left unmatched: 5. Germline V lookup: CDR1 SGDLS, CDR2 YYNGEE. The CDR3: CASSVEDRGRPYEQYF. DNA of the CDR3: TGTGCCAGCAGCGTAGAAGACAGGGGGCGCCCCTACGAGCAGTACTTC.

The chain couples TRBV11-2 to TRBJ1-4, with no clear D. Trimming stripped 4 bases from V and 5 bases from J, with 11 bases between. Germline-derived CDR1 and CDR2 are SGHAT and FQNNGV. The CDR3 runs 14 residues. CDR3 bases: TGTGCCAGCAGCTGGAGGCAGACGAATGAAAAACTGTTTTTT. Translating it yields CASSWRQTNEKLFF.

The chain recombines TRBV5-8 with TRBJ2-7; D is uncertain. The V end lost 2 bases, the J end lost 5 bases, and 8 bases lay between the germline ends. There are 12 residues in the CDR3. Germline V gene data show CDR1 as SGHTS and CDR2 as YDEGEE. DNA of the CDR3: TGTGCCAGCAGCTTTCAGTACAACGAGCAGTACTTC. Translating it yields CASSFQYNEQYF.

This clone has more than one count but fewer than ten. The CDR3 bases are TGTGCTACGGGTGGTAAGGATGGCTACACCTTC. Amino acid sequence: CATGGKDGYTF. This chain joins TRBV28 and TRBJ1-2, with no clear D. CDR1 and CDR2 from the germline V gene are MDHEN and SYDVKM. CDR3 size: 11 residues.

The chain combines TRBV30 with TRBJ2-5; the match to TRBD1 covers 7 bases. From germline, CDR1 is GTSNPN and CDR2 SVGIG (reference sequence). V shed 2 bases, J shed 5 bases, and the junction held 11 bases outside the gene matches. The CDR3 is made up of 15 amino acids. The CDR3 DNA sequence: TGTGCCTGGAGTATGCGACAGGGCCTCGGGGAGACCCAGTACTTC. This encodes CAWSMRQGLGETQYF.

V usage is TRBV4-3 and J usage is TRBJ1-4; 7 nucleotides match TRBD1. J gave up 5 bases and V 0 bases, and 6 bases lay outside the gene matches. Per germline, CDR1 LGHNA and CDR2 YSLEER. CDR3 length equals 16 residues. The CDR3 region is CASSQEGRTGNEKLFF. The CDR3 DNA reads as TGCGCCAGCAGCCAAGAGGGAAGGACAGGAAATGAAAAACTGTTTTTT.

V gene TRBV9 combines with J gene TRBJ2-3; TRBD1 matches at 7 bases. After removal of 1 base from V and 2 bases from J, the junction contained 7 bases not matched to a gene. Germline lookup yields CDR1 SGDLS and CDR2 YYNGEE. This CDR3 is 16 amino acids long. The DNA for the CDR3 is TGTGCCAGCAGCGTATTGACAGGGTACCTCACAGATACGCAGTATTTT. Amino acid sequence: CASSVLTGYLTDTQYF. The variable domain in full, with the rest retrieved from reference TRBV9 and TRBJ2-3, is DSGVTQTPKHLITATGQRVTLRCSPRSGDLSVYWYQQSLDQGLQFLIQYYNGEERAKGNILERFSAQQFPDLHSELNLSSLELGDSALYFCASSVLTGYLTDTQYFGPGTRLTVL.

The genes are TRBV6-4 and TRBJ2-3; tentative D call: TRBD2 (5 bases). The V gene's germline CDR1 is MRHNA and CDR2 SNTAGT. This CDR3 comprises 15 residues. Trimming stripped 5 bases from V and 0 bases from J, with 12 bases between. The CDR3 DNA is TGTGCCAGCAGTCCAACTAGTGCTAGCACAGATACGCAGTATTTT. It specifies CASSPTSASTDTQYF.

On this clone itself: The sample holds other DNA sequences that translate to the same CDR3. The chain uses TRBV25-1 and TRBJ2-7; D uncertain. Germline V gives CDR1 MGHDK, CDR2 SYGVNS. Trimming cost V 3 bases and J 1 base, with 7 bases left between them. This CDR3 contains 13 residues. Here the CDR3 reads CASSEGTSYEQYF. The CDR3 nucleotides are TGTGCCAGCAGTGAGGGCACTTCCTACGAGCAGTACTTC.

The chain joins TRBV2 to TRBJ2-7; 7 nucleotides agree with TRBD2. J was trimmed by 2 bases and V by 3 bases; bases with no gene match: 7. This CDR3 contains 15 residues. Per the germline V gene, CDR1 is SNHLY and CDR2 is FYNNEI. CDR3 nucleotide sequence: TGTGCCAGCAGTGATGGTTCCGCGGGAGCCTACGAGCAGTACTTC. Its protein product is CASSDGSAGAYEQYF.

This clone occurred once. The chain couples TRBV20-1 to TRBJ2-1; a possible D gene is TRBD1 (6 bases). The germline V gene encodes CDR1 DFQATT and CDR2 SNEGSKA (reference sequence). This CDR3 is 11 amino acids long. V gave up 5 bases and J gave up 10 bases, with 12 bases separating them. The CDR3 protein is CSAVTGTEQFF. In DNA, the CDR3 is TGCAGTGCTGTCACAGGGACGGAGCAGTTCTTC.

This chain joins TRBV28 and TRBJ2-1; no clear D gene. CDR1 MDHEN and CDR2 SYDVKM come from the germline V gene. Trimming removed 2 bases at V and 10 bases at J, with 9 bases between. The CDR3 has 12 residues. CDR3: CASSLENLEQFF. CDR3 DNA: TGTGCCAGCAGTTTAGAGAACCTAGAGCAGTTCTTC.